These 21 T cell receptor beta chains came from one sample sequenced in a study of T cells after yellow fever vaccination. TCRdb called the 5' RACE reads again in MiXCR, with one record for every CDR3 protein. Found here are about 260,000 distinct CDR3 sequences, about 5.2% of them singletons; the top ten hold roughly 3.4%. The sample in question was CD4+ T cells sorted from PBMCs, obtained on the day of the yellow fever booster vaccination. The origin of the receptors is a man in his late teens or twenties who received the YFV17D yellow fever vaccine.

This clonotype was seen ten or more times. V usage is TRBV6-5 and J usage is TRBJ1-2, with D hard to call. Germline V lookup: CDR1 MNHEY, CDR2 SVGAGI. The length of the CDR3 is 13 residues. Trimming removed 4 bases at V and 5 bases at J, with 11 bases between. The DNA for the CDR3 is TGTGCCAGCAGTTCGCGTTTGGGGTATGGCTACACCTTC. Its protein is CASSSRLGYGYTF.

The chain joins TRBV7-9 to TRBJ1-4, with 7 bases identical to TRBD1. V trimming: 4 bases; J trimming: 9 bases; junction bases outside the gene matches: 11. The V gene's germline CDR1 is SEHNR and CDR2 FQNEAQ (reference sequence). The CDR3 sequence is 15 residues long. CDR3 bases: TGTGCCAGCAGCTCCTACAGGGGAGGGAAGAAAAAACTGTTTTTT. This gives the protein CASSSYRGGKKKLFF.

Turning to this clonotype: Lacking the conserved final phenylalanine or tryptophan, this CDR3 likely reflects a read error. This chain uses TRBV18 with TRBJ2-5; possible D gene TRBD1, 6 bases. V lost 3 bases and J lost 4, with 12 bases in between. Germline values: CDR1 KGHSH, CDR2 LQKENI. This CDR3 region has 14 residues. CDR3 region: CASSPRKQGETQYS. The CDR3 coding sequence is TGTGCCAGCTCACCTCGCAAACAGGGAGAGACCCAGTACTCC.

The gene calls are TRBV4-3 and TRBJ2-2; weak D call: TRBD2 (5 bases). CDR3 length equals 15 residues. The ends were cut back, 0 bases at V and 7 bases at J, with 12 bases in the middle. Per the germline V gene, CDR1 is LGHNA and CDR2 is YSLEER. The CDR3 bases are TGCGCCAGCAGCCAAGACCCCGGGGTGAGCGGGGAGCTGTTTTTT. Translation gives CASSQDPGVSGELFF.

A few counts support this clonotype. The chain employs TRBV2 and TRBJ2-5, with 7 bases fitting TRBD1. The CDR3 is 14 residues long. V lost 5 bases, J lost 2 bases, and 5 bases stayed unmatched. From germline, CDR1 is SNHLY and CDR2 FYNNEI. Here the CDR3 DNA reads TGTGCCAGCAGTCCCCAGGGACAGCAAGAGACCCAGTACTTC. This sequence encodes CASSPQGQQETQYF.

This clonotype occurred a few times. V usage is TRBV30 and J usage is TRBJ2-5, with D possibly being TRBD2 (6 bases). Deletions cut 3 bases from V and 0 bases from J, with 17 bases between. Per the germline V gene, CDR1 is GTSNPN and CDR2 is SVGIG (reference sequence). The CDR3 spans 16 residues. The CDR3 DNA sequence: TGTGCCTGGAGACCCATAGCGGAGTGGTACCAAGAGACCCAGTACTTC. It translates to CAWRPIAEWYQETQYF.

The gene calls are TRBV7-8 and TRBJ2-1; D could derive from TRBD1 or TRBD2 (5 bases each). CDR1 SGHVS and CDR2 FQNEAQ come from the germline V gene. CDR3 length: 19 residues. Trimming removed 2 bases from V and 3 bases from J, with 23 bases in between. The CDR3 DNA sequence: TGTGCCAGCAGCTTATTGGGAGCGGTGAGCTTTGGGGGCTACAATGAGCAGTTCTTC. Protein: CASSLLGAVSFGGYNEQFF.

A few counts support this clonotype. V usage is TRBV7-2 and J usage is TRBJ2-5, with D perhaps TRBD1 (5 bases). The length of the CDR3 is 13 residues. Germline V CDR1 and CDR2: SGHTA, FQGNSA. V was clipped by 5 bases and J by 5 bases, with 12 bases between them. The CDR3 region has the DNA TGTGCCAGCAGCCCCAGGGTTTGGGAGACCCAGTACTTC. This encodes CASSPRVWETQYF.

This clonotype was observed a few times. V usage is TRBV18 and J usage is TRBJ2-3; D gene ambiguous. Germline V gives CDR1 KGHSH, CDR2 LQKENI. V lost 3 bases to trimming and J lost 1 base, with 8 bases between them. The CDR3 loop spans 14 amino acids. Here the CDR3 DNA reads TGTGCCAGCTCACCTAGCACCGGCACAGATACGCAGTATTTT. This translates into CASSPSTGTDTQYF. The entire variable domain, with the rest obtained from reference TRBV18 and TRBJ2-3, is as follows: NAGVMQNPRHLVRRRGQEARLRCSPMKGHSHVYWYRQLPEEGLKFMVYLQKENIIDESGMPKERFSAEFPKEGPSILRIQQVVRGDSAAYFCASSPSTGTDTQYFGPGTRLTVL.

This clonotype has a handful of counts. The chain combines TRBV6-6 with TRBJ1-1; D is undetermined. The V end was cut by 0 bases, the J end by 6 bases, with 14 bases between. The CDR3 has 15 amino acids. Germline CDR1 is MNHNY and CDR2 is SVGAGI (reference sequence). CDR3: CASSYSSSGNAEAFF. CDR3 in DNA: TGTGCCAGCAGTTACTCGAGTAGTGGAAACGCTGAAGCTTTCTTT.

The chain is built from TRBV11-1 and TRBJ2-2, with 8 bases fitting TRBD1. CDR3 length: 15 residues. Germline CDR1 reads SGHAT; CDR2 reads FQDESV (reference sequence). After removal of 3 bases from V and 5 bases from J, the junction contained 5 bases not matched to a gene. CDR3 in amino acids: CASSFRQGATGELFF. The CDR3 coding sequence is TGTGCCAGCAGCTTTCGGCAGGGGGCAACCGGGGAGCTGTTTTTT.

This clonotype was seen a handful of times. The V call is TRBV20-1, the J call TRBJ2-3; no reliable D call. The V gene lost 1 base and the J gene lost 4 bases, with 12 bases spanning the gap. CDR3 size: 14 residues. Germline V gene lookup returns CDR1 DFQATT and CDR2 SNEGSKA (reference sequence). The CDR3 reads CSARAESGADTQYF. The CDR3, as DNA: TGCAGTGCTAGAGCCGAATCGGGCGCAGATACGCAGTATTTT.

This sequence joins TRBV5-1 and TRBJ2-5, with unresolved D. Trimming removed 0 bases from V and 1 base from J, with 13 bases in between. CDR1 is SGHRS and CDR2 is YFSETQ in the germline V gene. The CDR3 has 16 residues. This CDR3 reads CASSLGLNRAQETQYF. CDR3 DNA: TGCGCCAGCAGCTTGGGGCTTAATAGGGCCCAAGAGACCCAGTACTTC.

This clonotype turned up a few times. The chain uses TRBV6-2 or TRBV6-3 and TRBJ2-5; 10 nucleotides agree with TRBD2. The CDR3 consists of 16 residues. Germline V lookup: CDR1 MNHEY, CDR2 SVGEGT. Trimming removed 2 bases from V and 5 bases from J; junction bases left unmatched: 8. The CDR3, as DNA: TGTGCCAGCAGTTACCCATCTCTGACTAGCGGGGAGACCCAGTACTTC. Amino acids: CASSYPSLTSGETQYF.

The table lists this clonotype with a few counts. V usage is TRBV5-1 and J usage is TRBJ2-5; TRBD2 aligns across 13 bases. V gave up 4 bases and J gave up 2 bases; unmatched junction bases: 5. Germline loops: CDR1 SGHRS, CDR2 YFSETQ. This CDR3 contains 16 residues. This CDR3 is CASSAGLAGRQETQYF. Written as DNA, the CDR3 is TGCGCCAGCAGCGCGGGACTAGCGGGGAGACAAGAGACCCAGTACTTC.

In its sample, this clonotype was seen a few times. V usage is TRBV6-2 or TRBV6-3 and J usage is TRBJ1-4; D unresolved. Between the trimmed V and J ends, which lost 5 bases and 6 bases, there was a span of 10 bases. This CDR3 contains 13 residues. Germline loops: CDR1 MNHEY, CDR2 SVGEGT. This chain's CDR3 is CASSIDAYEKLFF. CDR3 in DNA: TGTGCCAGCAGTATCGACGCTTATGAAAAACTGTTTTTT.

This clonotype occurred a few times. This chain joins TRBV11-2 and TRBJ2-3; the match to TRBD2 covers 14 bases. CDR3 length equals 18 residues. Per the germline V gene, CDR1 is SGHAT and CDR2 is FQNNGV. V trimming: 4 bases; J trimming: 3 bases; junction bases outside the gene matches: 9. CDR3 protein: CASSSQPGLAGVTDTQYF. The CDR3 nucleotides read TGTGCCAGCAGCTCCCAACCGGGACTAGCGGGGGTAACAGATACGCAGTATTTT. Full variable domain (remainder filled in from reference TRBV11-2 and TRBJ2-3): EAGVAQSPRYKIIEKRQSVAFWCNPISGHATLYWYQQILGQGPKLLIQFQNNGVVDDSQLPKDRFSAERLKGVDSTLKIQPAKLEDSAVYLCASSSQPGLAGVTDTQYFGPGTRLTVL.

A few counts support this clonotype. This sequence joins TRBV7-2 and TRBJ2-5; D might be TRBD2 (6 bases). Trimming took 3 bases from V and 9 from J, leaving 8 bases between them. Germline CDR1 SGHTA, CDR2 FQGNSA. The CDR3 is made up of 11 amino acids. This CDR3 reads CASSFQRAQYF. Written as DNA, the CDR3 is TGTGCCAGCAGCTTCCAGCGGGCCCAGTACTTC.

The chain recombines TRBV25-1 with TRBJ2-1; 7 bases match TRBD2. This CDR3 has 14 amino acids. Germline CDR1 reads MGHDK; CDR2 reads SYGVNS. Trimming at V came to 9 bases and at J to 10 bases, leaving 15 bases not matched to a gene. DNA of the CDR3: TGTGCCAGTTCTGCCTCGGGACTACCCTTCGAGCAGTTCTTC. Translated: CASSASGLPFEQFF. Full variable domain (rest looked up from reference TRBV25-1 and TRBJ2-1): EADIYQTPRYLVIGTGKKITLECSQTMGHDKMYWYQQDPGMELHLIHYSYGVNSTEKGDLSSESTVSRIRTEHFPLTLESARPSHTSQYLCASSASGLPFEQFFGPGTRLTVL.

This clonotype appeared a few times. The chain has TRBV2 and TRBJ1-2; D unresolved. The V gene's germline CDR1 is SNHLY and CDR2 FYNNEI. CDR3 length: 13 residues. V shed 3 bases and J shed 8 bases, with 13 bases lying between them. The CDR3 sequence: CASSEPSPRGYTF. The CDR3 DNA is TGTGCCAGCAGTGAGCCAAGCCCCCGGGGCTACACCTTC.

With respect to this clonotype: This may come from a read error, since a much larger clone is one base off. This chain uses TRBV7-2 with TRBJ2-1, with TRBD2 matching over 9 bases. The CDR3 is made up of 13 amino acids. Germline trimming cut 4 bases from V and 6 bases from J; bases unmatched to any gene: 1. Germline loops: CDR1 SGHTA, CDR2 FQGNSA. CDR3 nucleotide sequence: TGTGCCAGCAGCTGGGGACTAGCCAATGAGCAGTTCTTC. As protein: CASSWGLANEQFF.